This passage covers 22 T cell receptor beta chains from one sample sequenced in a study of blood T cell repertoires in COVID-19. Produced via immunoSEQ multiplex PCR; TCRdb's table is partial and in-frame only. The table has 22,000 or so clones, around nine tenths seen once. Sequencing input: peripheral blood. All receptors come from a human donor in a cohort sampled during active COVID-19. The donor label of this sample is uncertain.

The rearrangement uses TRBV28 and TRBJ1-3; TRBD1 agrees at 10 bases. V gave up 6 bases and J gave up 3 bases; unmatched junction bases: 5. This CDR3 has 15 residues. CDR1 is MDHEN, CDR2 SYDVKM, per germline. CDR3 DNA: TGTGCCAGCAGCATGACAGGGGGCCTTGGAAACACCATATATTTT. This codes for CASSMTGGLGNTIYF.

The sample holds one count of this clone. The chain has TRBV28 and TRBJ1-1; no firm D call. Trimming took off 7 bases at V and 4 bases at J, with 13 bases between the two ends. Germline V gives CDR1 MDHEN, CDR2 SYDVKM. CDR3 length: 13 amino acids. The CDR3 region is CASIINRGTEAFF. CDR3 bases: TGTGCCAGCATTATTAATCGCGGCACTGAAGCTTTCTTT.

J is TRBJ2-7 and V is TRBV18, with D unresolved. The CDR3 has 15 residues. Trimming took off 5 bases at V and 2 bases at J, with 16 bases between the two ends. The germline CDR1 and CDR2 sequences are KGHSH and LQKENI. The CDR3 nucleotides read TGTGCCAGCTCAACACGGTTACAGTCGCCCTACGAGCAGTACTTC. Protein: CASSTRLQSPYEQYF.

The J gene is TRBJ2-7, the V gene TRBV27; 8 bases line up with TRBD1. The CDR3 loop spans 15 amino acids. CDR1 is MNHEY and CDR2 is SMNVEV in the germline V gene (reference sequence). V was pared by 6 bases and J by 2 bases, with 9 bases of the junction left unmatched. The CDR3 here is CASSTDRDQPYEQYF. The CDR3, as DNA: TGTGCCAGCAGCACGGACAGGGATCAACCCTACGAGCAGTACTTC.

This chain connects TRBV25-1 to TRBJ2-2; TRBD1 might be the D (6 bases). This CDR3 comprises 13 residues. Germline CDR1 MGHDK, CDR2 SYGVNS. Between the trimmed V and J ends, which lost 6 bases and 7 bases, there was a span of 12 bases. As DNA, the CDR3 is TGTGCCAGCAGGGCAGGGACACACGGGGAGCTGTTTTTT. It translates to CASRAGTHGELFF.

V is TRBV7-9 and J is TRBJ2-3; 9 positions agree with TRBD1. CDR3 length: 17 residues. Trimming took 5 bases from V and 5 from J; bases not matched to a gene: 14. CDR1 and CDR2 (germline): SEHNR, FQNEAQ (reference sequence). The CDR3 region has the DNA TGTGCCAGCAGCCGATATACCGGGACAGGGTATAGAGATACGCAGTATTTT. Encoded protein: CASSRYTGTGYRDTQYF.

This clone was detected only once. V gene TRBV2 combines with J gene TRBJ1-2; 12 bases are shared with TRBD1. This CDR3 has 15 amino acids. The J segment lost 5 bases and the V segment lost 6 bases, leaving 7 bases of the junction unmatched. The germline V gene has CDR1 SNHLY and CDR2 FYNNEI. The CDR3 reads CASRRDRGPGYGYTF. The CDR3 DNA sequence: TGTGCCAGCAGGAGGGACAGGGGGCCGGGATATGGCTACACCTTC.

The V gene is TRBV10-1, the J gene TRBJ2-1, with TRBD2 matching 15 bases. The germline V gene has CDR1 WNHNN and CDR2 SYGVQD (reference sequence). Unmatched junction bases numbered 5, after V lost 4 bases and J lost 4 bases. The length of the CDR3 is 17 residues. The chain's CDR3 is CASSGGLAGGIYNEQFF. For the CDR3, the DNA is TGCGCCAGCAGTGGCGGACTAGCGGGAGGGATTTACAATGAGCAGTTCTTC.

V usage is TRBV5-4 and J usage is TRBJ1-1, with a possible D match to TRBD1 (5 bases). V gave up 4 bases and J gave up 4 bases, with 11 bases separating them. The CDR3 loop spans 13 amino acids. Germline assignment: CDR1 SGHNT and CDR2 YYREEE (reference sequence). The CDR3 DNA reads TGTGCCAGCAGCCGGGGGGGGAGCACTGAAGCTTTCTTT. Its protein product is CASSRGGSTEAFF.

This clone qualifies as medium-sized (0.01 to 0.1%). The rearrangement joins TRBV9 to TRBJ1-3, with 7 bases fitting TRBD1. The length of the CDR3 is 14 residues. The V and J ends lost 4 bases and 2 bases, in that order; junction bases with no gene match: 3. Germline-derived CDR1 and CDR2 are SGDLS and YYNGEE. CDR3 bases: TGTGCCAGCAGCATTGACAGGGCTGGAAACACCATATATTTT. It specifies CASSIDRAGNTIYF.

This rearrangement joins TRBV7-3 to TRBJ2-1; the D gene is possibly TRBD1 (6 bases). This CDR3 spans 13 amino acids. CDR1 and CDR2 from the germline V gene are SGHTA and FQGTGA. V lost 1 base and J 6 bases, leaving 7 bases between the germline ends. CDR3 sequence reads: CASSLRGGNEQFF. CDR3 DNA sequence: TGTGCCAGCAGCTTAAGAGGGGGCAATGAGCAGTTCTTC.

The V call is TRBV6-5, the J call TRBJ1-4; D unresolved. Germline lookup yields CDR1 MNHEY and CDR2 SVGAGI. This CDR3 has 14 residues. Trimming took 0 bases from V and 8 from J, leaving 10 bases between them. Here the CDR3 DNA reads TGTGCCAGCAGTTACTCGACCCGGGAGGAAAAACTGTTTTTT. Its translation is CASSYSTREEKLFF.

This clone was recorded only once. This sequence joins TRBV6-5 and TRBJ2-7; unclear D gene. This CDR3 is built from 15 residues. Germline V gene data show CDR1 as MNHEY and CDR2 as SVGAGI. V lost 0 bases and J 0 bases, leaving 9 bases between the germline ends. The CDR3 reads CASSYSRGSSYEQYF. DNA of the CDR3: TGTGCCAGCAGTTACTCCCGTGGTAGCTCCTACGAGCAGTACTTC.

The rearrangement joins TRBV7-8 to TRBJ1-2; D uncertain. Germline CDR1 reads SGHVS; CDR2 reads FQNEAQ. The length of the CDR3 is 16 residues. The V end lost 1 base, the J end lost 3 bases, and 15 bases lay between the germline ends. The CDR3 protein is CASSLEALTEDYGYTF. The CDR3 nucleotides read TGTGCCAGCAGCTTAGAGGCACTTACAGAAGACTATGGCTACACCTTC.

This clone was found a few times. V gene TRBV6-5 combines with J gene TRBJ1-2, with D perhaps TRBD1 (6 bases). This CDR3 is 15 amino acids long. V gave up 5 bases and J gave up 4 bases, with 17 bases separating them. Germline V lookup: CDR1 MNHEY, CDR2 SVGAGI. The CDR3 bases are TGTGCCAGCAGTACGCGGGGGGCCCGCCCCTATGGCTACACCTTC. Translating it yields CASSTRGARPYGYTF.

The J gene is TRBJ2-7, the V gene TRBV12-3 or TRBV12-4; D unresolved. The CDR3 contains 13 residues. V was clipped by 5 bases and J by 4 bases, with 12 bases between them. The chain's CDR3 is CASSPSRVYEQYF. The CDR3 DNA is TGTGCCAGCAGTCCCTCACGGGTTTACGAGCAGTACTTC.

The chain joins TRBV11-2 to TRBJ1-3; no reliable D call. Trimming left V 2 bases short and J 4 bases short, with 15 bases between. Germline values: CDR1 SGHAT, CDR2 FQNNGV. The CDR3 has 16 amino acids. This CDR3 reads CASSLPPSPAGNTIYF. DNA for the CDR3: TGTGCCAGCAGCTTACCACCCTCCCCTGCGGGAAACACCATATATTTT.

The chain joins TRBV7-8 to TRBJ2-2, with 7 bases matching TRBD2. With 8 bases clipped from V and 2 bases from J, the junction kept 8 bases outside the gene matches. This CDR3 is 15 amino acids long. The germline CDR1 and CDR2 sequences are SGHVS and FQNEAQ. The CDR3 DNA reads TGTGCCAGCGCCGGGAGCGGGATAAACACCGGGGAGCTGTTTTTT. Translation gives CASAGSGINTGELFF. Complete variable domain (other parts from reference TRBV7-8 and TRBJ2-2): GAGVSQSPRYKVAKRGQDVALRCDPISGHVSLFWYQQALGQGPEFLTYFQNEAQLDKSGLPSDRFFAERPEGSVSTLKIQRTQQEDSAVYLCASAGSGINTGELFFGEGSRLTVL.

This chain connects TRBV9 to TRBJ2-7; 10 positions agree with TRBD2. This CDR3 contains 14 residues. V shed 5 bases, J shed 4 bases, and the junction held 6 bases outside the gene matches. Germline-derived CDR1 and CDR2 are SGDLS and YYNGEE. The CDR3 sequence is CASSPSGSWYEQYF. DNA of the CDR3: TGTGCCAGCAGTCCTAGCGGGAGTTGGTACGAGCAGTACTTC.

J is TRBJ1-4 and V is TRBV15, with TRBD1 matching over 9 bases. The germline CDR1 and CDR2 sequences are LNHNV and YYDKDF (reference sequence). This CDR3 is 14 amino acids long. V shed 5 bases, J shed 6 bases, and the junction held 4 bases outside the gene matches. The CDR3 DNA reads TGTGCCACCAGCGGACAGGGGCTGTATGAAAAACTGTTTTTT. It codes for CATSGQGLYEKLFF.

The chain couples TRBV27 to TRBJ1-1; TRBD1 matches at 8 bases. The trim removed 4 bases at V and 1 base at J, leaving 11 bases unmatched. Germline CDR1 reads MNHEY; CDR2 reads SMNVEV (reference sequence). The CDR3 loop spans 17 amino acids. The CDR3 loop reads CASSSQGGFIRNTEAFF. The CDR3 DNA is TGTGCCAGCAGTTCACAGGGGGGTTTTATTCGGAACACTGAAGCTTTCTTT.

This sequence joins TRBV5-1 and TRBJ2-5, with TRBD2 identical over 9 bases. Germline trimming cut 1 base from V and 5 bases from J; bases unmatched to any gene: 9. CDR1 is SGHRS, CDR2 YFSETQ, per germline. CDR3 length equals 16 residues. The CDR3 here is CASSLFASGTGETQYF. DNA of the CDR3: TGCGCCAGCAGCTTGTTCGCTAGCGGGACCGGGGAGACCCAGTACTTC.